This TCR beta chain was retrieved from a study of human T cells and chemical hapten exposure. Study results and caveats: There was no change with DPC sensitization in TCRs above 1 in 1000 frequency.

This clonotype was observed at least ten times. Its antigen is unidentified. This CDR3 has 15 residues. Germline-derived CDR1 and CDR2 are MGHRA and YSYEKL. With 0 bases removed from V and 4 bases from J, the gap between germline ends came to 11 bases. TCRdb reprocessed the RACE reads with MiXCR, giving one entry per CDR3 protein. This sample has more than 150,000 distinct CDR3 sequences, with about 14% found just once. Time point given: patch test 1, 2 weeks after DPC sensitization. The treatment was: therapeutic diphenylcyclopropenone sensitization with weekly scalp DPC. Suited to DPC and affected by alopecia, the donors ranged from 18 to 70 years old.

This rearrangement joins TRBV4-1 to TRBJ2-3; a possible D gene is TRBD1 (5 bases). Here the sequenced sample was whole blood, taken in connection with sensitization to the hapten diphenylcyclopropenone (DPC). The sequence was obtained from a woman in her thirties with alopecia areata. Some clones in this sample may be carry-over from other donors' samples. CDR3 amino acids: CASSQEQGVADTQYF. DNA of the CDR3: TGCGCCAGCAGCCAAGAGCAGGGCGTCGCAGATACGCAGTATTTT.